This T cell receptor (beta chain) appears in the sequencing data of a study of cytomegalovirus exposure and HLA in healthy donors. The CDR3 contains 12 residues. Germline V gives CDR1 MGHDK, CDR2 SYGVNS. V shed 6 bases and J shed 1 base, with 6 bases lying between them. Findings of the study overall: Generally TCR sequences proved uncommon, though certain public TCRs appeared in numerous donors. The study recorded 164 TCR beta chains that were cytomegalovirus-associated. A few chains linked to CMV were shown in vitro to be specific for CMV antigens.

The donors belonged to the roughly 130-subject validation cohort, separate from the approximately 670-subject first cohort. TCRdb's table, derived via immunoSEQ multiplex PCR, lists solely in-frame clones and lacks some. The sample has around 250,000 clones; nearly 90% are singletons. About this clone itself: Its antigen is undetermined.

The rearrangement links TRBV25-1 to TRBJ1-1; unclear D gene. Sequenced sample: PBMCs. The sequence was obtained from a woman between 18 and 29 years old in good health and CMV-seronegative. The CDR3 sequence is CASRPGNTEAFF. CDR3 DNA sequence: TGTGCCAGCAGACCAGGGAACACTGAAGCTTTCTTT.